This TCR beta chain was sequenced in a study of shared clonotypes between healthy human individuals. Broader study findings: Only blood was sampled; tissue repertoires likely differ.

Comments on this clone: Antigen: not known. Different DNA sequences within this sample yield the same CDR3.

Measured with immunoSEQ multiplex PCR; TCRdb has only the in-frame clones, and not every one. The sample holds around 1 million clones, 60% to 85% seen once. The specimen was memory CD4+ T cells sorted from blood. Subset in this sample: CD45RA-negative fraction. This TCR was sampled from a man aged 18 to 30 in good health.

CDR3 sequence reads: CASSRQGDGYTF. The DNA of the CDR3 is TGTGCCAGCTCACGACAGGGGGATGGCTACACCTTC. The chain has TRBV18 and TRBJ1-2; 9 bases match TRBD1. The V gene's germline CDR1 is KGHSH and CDR2 LQKENI. V was clipped by 4 bases and J by 6 bases; unmatched bases: 0. The CDR3 runs to 12 residues.